The 17 T cell receptor beta chains presented below share a single source sample, sequenced in a study of OX40 agonist ivuxolimab in advanced cancers. TCRdb's table, derived via immunoSEQ multiplex PCR, lists solely in-frame clones and lacks some. The table has about 55,000 clones, 77% seen once. The sequencing used CD4+ or CD8+ T cells sorted from blood, collected in a trial of the OX40 agonist ivuxolimab. The source of these receptors is an adult with an advanced solid tumor such as melanoma, head and neck, liver or kidney cancer.

V and J are TRBV9 and TRBJ2-4, with TRBD1 matching 8 bases. There are 16 residues in the CDR3. Germline loops: CDR1 SGDLS, CDR2 YYNGEE. J lost 0 bases, V lost 3 bases, and 5 bases had no gene match. In DNA form, the CDR3 reads TGTGCCAGCAGCGAAGGACAGGGCCTAGCCAAAAACATTCAGTACTTC. Residues: CASSEGQGLAKNIQYF.

The chain recombines TRBV28 with TRBJ2-1, with D perhaps TRBD1 (5 bases). Germline lookup yields CDR1 MDHEN and CDR2 SYDVKM. The CDR3 is made up of 13 amino acids. Between the trimmed V and J ends, which lost 6 bases and 4 bases, there was a span of 10 bases. The chain's CDR3 is CASRGLSYNEQFF. The CDR3 nucleotides are TGTGCCAGCAGGGGGCTTTCTTACAATGAGCAGTTCTTC.

J is TRBJ2-7 and V is TRBV27, with D possibly matching TRBD2 (6 bases). V was clipped by 3 bases and J by 4 bases, with 10 bases between them. The CDR3 is 13 amino acids. Germline V gene sequence: CDR1 MNHEY, CDR2 SMNVEV (reference sequence). The CDR3 protein is CASSFLEGYEQYF. The CDR3 DNA follows: TGTGCCAGCAGTTTTCTGGAGGGTTACGAGCAGTACTTC.

This chain joins TRBV11-2 and TRBJ1-2, with 8 nucleotides matching TRBD1. Germline V gene lookup returns CDR1 SGHAT and CDR2 FQNNGV. The CDR3 runs 15 residues. V gave up 0 bases and J gave up 3 bases; unmatched junction bases: 3. CDR3 amino acids: CASSLETGVYYGYTF. The CDR3 region has the DNA TGTGCCAGCAGCTTAGAGACAGGGGTCTACTATGGCTACACCTTC.

The chain has TRBV6-5 and TRBJ2-7; perhaps TRBD1 as D (6 bases). Trimming stripped 7 bases from V and 0 bases from J, with 13 bases between. Germline CDR1 is MNHEY and CDR2 is SVGAGI. CDR3 length: 14 amino acids. Here the CDR3 DNA reads TGTGCCAGCACGCGGATCAGGGGCTCCTACGAGCAGTACTTC. As protein: CASTRIRGSYEQYF.

The gene calls are TRBV29-1 and TRBJ2-5; D ambiguous. Looked up from germline, CDR1 is SQVTM and CDR2 is ANQGSEA. V lost 7 bases, J lost 1 base, and 10 bases lay in between. There are 12 residues in the CDR3. In nucleotides, the CDR3 is TGCAGCGCAGGCGAACTCCAAGAGACCCAGTACTTC. This codes for CSAGELQETQYF.

The chain joins TRBV4-3 to TRBJ2-3; 7 bases fit TRBD1. In germline, CDR1 is LGHNA, CDR2 YSLEER. Trimming took 0 bases from V and 2 from J; bases not matched to a gene: 5. This CDR3 has 16 amino acids. In nucleotides, the CDR3 is TGCGCCAGCAGCCAAGATCCAAGGGGGCACACAGATACGCAGTATTTT. Its translation: CASSQDPRGHTDTQYF.

The chain uses TRBV14 and TRBJ2-7, with 7 bases aligning to TRBD1. The CDR3 extends over 14 amino acids. The germline V gene has CDR1 SGHDN and CDR2 FVKESK. J lost 2 bases, V lost 1 base, and 2 bases had no gene match. This CDR3 reads CASSQAGTAYEQYF. The DNA for the CDR3 is TGTGCCAGCAGCCAAGCCGGGACAGCCTACGAGCAGTACTTC.

The CDR3 loop reads CASGARRGDTQYF. For the CDR3, the DNA is TGTGCCAGCGGGGCTAGGAGGGGAGATACGCAGTATTTT. The rearrangement joins TRBV6-5 to TRBJ2-3; possibly TRBD2 for D (6 bases). The CDR3 spans 13 residues. CDR1 is MNHEY, CDR2 SVGAGI, per germline. The V gene lost 8 bases and the J gene lost 5 bases, with 14 bases spanning the gap.

The J gene is TRBJ2-2, the V gene TRBV7-2; D gene uncertain. The CDR3 extends over 14 amino acids. V was clipped by 3 bases and J by 3 bases, with 8 bases between them. Germline V gives CDR1 SGHTA, CDR2 FQGNSA. Here the CDR3 DNA reads TGTGCCAGCAGCTTTGCGGTTGACACCGGGGAGCTGTTTTTT. Translation gives CASSFAVDTGELFF.

V usage is TRBV2 and J usage is TRBJ1-3; tentatively, D is TRBD1 (5 bases). Germline V gives CDR1 SNHLY, CDR2 FYNNEI. CDR3 length: 14 amino acids. V lost 4 bases and J lost 4, with 11 bases in between. CDR3 in amino acids: CASSGSGPGNTIYF. CDR3 nucleotide sequence: TGTGCCAGCAGTGGGTCAGGGCCAGGAAACACCATATATTTT.

The V call is TRBV10-3, the J call TRBJ2-1, with TRBD2 matching 11 bases. Trimming at V came to 1 base and at J to 8 bases, leaving 4 bases not matched to a gene. The CDR3 loop spans 15 amino acids. Germline assignment: CDR1 ENHRY and CDR2 SYGVKD. The CDR3 protein is CAISEFVAGGDEQFF. CDR3 coding DNA: TGTGCCATCAGTGAGTTTGTAGCGGGAGGGGATGAGCAGTTCTTC.

The rearrangement uses TRBV19 and TRBJ1-1; TRBD1 agrees at 7 bases. The CDR3 loop spans 13 amino acids. V shed 6 bases and J 4 bases; nucleotides not matched to a gene: 5. Germline V CDR1 and CDR2: LNHDA, SQIVND (reference sequence). The CDR3 DNA follows: TGTGCCAGTAGGGTCCCAGGGGGCACTGAAGCTTTCTTT. This gives the protein CASRVPGGTEAFF.

This clone was found once. This rearrangement joins TRBV5-1 to TRBJ2-5; TRBD2 agrees at 14 bases. The germline gives CDR1 SGHRS, CDR2 YFSETQ. V gave up 0 bases and J gave up 5 bases; unmatched junction bases: 9. CDR3 length: 18 amino acids. The DNA for the CDR3 is TGCGCCAGCAGCTTGGAAAGGGGACTAGCGGGAGTCGGGGAGACCCAGTACTTC. Protein: CASSLERGLAGVGETQYF.

The chain is built from TRBV10-3 and TRBJ2-3, with 9 bases matching TRBD1. Losses at the gene ends were 8 bases for V and 2 bases for J; bases not matched to a gene: 11. There are 16 residues in the CDR3. Germline-derived CDR1 and CDR2 are ENHRY and SYGVKD. The CDR3: CAISGGGQGTTDTQYF. For the CDR3, the DNA is TGTGCCATCTCTGGCGGGGGACAGGGTACCACAGATACGCAGTATTTT.

The rearrangement joins TRBV6-6 to TRBJ2-2; TRBD1 might be the D (6 bases). Germline CDR1 is MNHNY and CDR2 is SVGAGI (reference sequence). V was cut by 3 bases and J by 0 bases, with 8 bases left in between. This CDR3 is 15 amino acids long. The CDR3 loop reads CASSYYRANTGELFF. The DNA for the CDR3 is TGTGCCAGCAGTTATTACAGGGCGAACACCGGGGAGCTGTTTTTT.

V gene TRBV7-2 combines with J gene TRBJ1-2; tentatively, D is TRBD1 (6 bases). Deletions cut 1 base from V and 5 bases from J, with 17 bases between. CDR1 and CDR2 from the germline V gene are SGHTA and FQGNSA. The CDR3 has 16 amino acids. The DNA of the CDR3 is TGTGCCAGCAGCTTAGAGGGAGGGGGTGTTGGGTATGGCTACACCTTC. Translation gives CASSLEGGGVGYGYTF.